These T cell receptor beta chains were read from a single sample in a study of vaccination effects on CD4 cells after COVID-19. Their specific antigens are unknown. The repertoire was sequenced with immunoSEQ multiplex PCR; TCRdb's copy has only in-frame clones and lacks some. The repertoire consists of around 81,000 clones, with about three quarters occurring once and the leading ten covering 1.1%. Specimen: CD4+ T cells from PBMCs cultured with HCoV-OC43 spike peptides, collected after COVID-19 vaccination. The receptors here all came from a human donor who received a COVID-19 vaccine. The CDR3 runs from the conserved cysteine through the conserved F or W. A D gene is named only where the DNA matches it firmly. Clone size is stated in some rows and not others, as once, few, many or a class when expanded.

d_call: TRBD1; j_call: TRBJ1-5; v_call: TRBV4-2; clone_size: NA; cdr3_nt: TGTGCCAGCAGCCAAGAGGTGGGACAGGGATTGAATCAGCCCCAGCATTTT; cdr3_aa: CASSQEVGQGLNQPQHF
d_call: NA; j_call: TRBJ2-2; v_call: TRBV2; clone_size: NA; cdr3_nt: TGTGCCAGCAGGGTATCAGGGAGCGGGGAGCTGTTTTTT; cdr3_aa: CASRVSGSGELFF
d_call: NA; j_call: TRBJ1-1; v_call: TRBV6-5; clone_size: NA; cdr3_nt: TGTGCCAGCTCCCGACAGGACGACAACACTGAAGCTTTCTTT; cdr3_aa: CASSRQDDNTEAFF
d_call: NA; j_call: TRBJ2-1; v_call: TRBV15; clone_size: NA; cdr3_nt: TGTGCCACCAGCAGGGGATACAATGAGCAGTTCTTC; cdr3_aa: CATSRGYNEQFF
d_call: TRBD1; j_call: TRBJ2-1; v_call: TRBV7-6; clone_size: NA; cdr3_nt: TGTGCCAGCAGCTCAGGGACAGGTCGCAATGAGCAGTTCTTC; cdr3_aa: CASSSGTGRNEQFF
d_call: NA; j_call: TRBJ1-2; v_call: TRBV7-3; clone_size: NA; cdr3_nt: TGTGCCAGCAGCTTCAGAGGGGCGGAGAATGGCTACACCTTC; cdr3_aa: CASSFRGAENGYTF
d_call: NA; j_call: TRBJ1-5; v_call: TRBV27; clone_size: NA; cdr3_nt: TGTGCCAGCAGTCTCGACACCCGCAATCAGCCCCAGCATTTT; cdr3_aa: CASSLDTRNQPQHF
d_call: NA; j_call: TRBJ1-1; v_call: TRBV12-5; clone_size: NA; cdr3_nt: TGTGCTAGTGGTCCCACCATTGGGCAGGGAAACACTGAAGCTTTCTTT; cdr3_aa: CASGPTIGQGNTEAFF
d_call: TRBD1; j_call: TRBJ2-2; v_call: TRBV6-6; clone_size: NA; cdr3_nt: TGTGCCAGCAGTAGAGGACAGGGGGCTGGCGGGGAGCTGTTTTTT; cdr3_aa: CASSRGQGAGGELFF
d_call: NA; j_call: TRBJ2-5; v_call: TRBV5-1; clone_size: once; cdr3_nt: TGCGCCAGCAGCTTTGGCCCCCAAGAGACCCAGTACTTC; cdr3_aa: CASSFGPQETQYF
d_call: NA; j_call: TRBJ1-2; v_call: TRBV5-1; clone_size: NA; cdr3_nt: TGCGCCAGCAGATGGGCCAACTATGGCTACACCTTC; cdr3_aa: CASRWANYGYTF
d_call: TRBD1; j_call: TRBJ1-1; v_call: TRBV3-1/TRBV3-2; clone_size: NA; cdr3_nt: TGTGCCAGCAGCCAAGTTCCGGCAGGGGGCCTCACTGAAGCTTTCTTT; cdr3_aa: CASSQVPAGGLTEAFF
d_call: NA; j_call: TRBJ1-1; v_call: TRBV10-1; clone_size: once; cdr3_nt: TGCGCCAGCAGTGAGCGTGCAGGGAACACTGAAGCTTTCTTT; cdr3_aa: CASSERAGNTEAFF
d_call: NA; j_call: TRBJ1-2; v_call: TRBV27; clone_size: NA; cdr3_nt: TGTGCCAGCAGTTTCAAGGGAGTAGCTAACTATGGCTACACCTTC; cdr3_aa: CASSFKGVANYGYTF
d_call: TRBD2; j_call: TRBJ2-5; v_call: TRBV7-6; clone_size: NA; cdr3_nt: TGTGCCAGCAGCTTAAGTATAGCGGGGGGCTTTAGGACCCAGTACTTC; cdr3_aa: CASSLSIAGGFRTQYF
d_call: TRBD1; j_call: TRBJ2-5; v_call: TRBV6-5; clone_size: NA; cdr3_nt: TGTGCCAGCAGAGTTCTGACAGGGGGACAAGAGACCCAGTACTTC; cdr3_aa: CASRVLTGGQETQYF
d_call: NA; j_call: TRBJ1-6; v_call: TRBV5-1; clone_size: NA; cdr3_nt: TGCGCCAGCAGCTTGCAAGATTATAATTCACCCCTCCACTTT; cdr3_aa: CASSLQDYNSPLHF
d_call: NA; j_call: TRBJ2-3; v_call: TRBV19; clone_size: NA; cdr3_nt: TGTGCCAGTAGTATCCGTACAGGATCCACAGATACGCAGTATTTT; cdr3_aa: CASSIRTGSTDTQYF
d_call: TRBD1; j_call: TRBJ2-2; v_call: TRBV23-1; clone_size: NA; cdr3_nt: TGCGCCAGCAGTCGGGACAGGGCCGGGGAGCTGTTTTTT; cdr3_aa: CASSRDRAGELFF
d_call: NA; j_call: TRBJ2-1; v_call: TRBV2; clone_size: NA; cdr3_nt: TGTGCCAGCAGTGACACTGGCTCCTACAATGAGCAGTTCTTC; cdr3_aa: CASSDTGSYNEQFF
d_call: NA; j_call: TRBJ1-2; v_call: TRBV27; clone_size: NA; cdr3_nt: TGTGCCAGCTGGCCCACCGGGGTCCCTAACTATGGCTACACCTTC; cdr3_aa: CASWPTGVPNYGYTF
d_call: TRBD1; j_call: TRBJ2-1; v_call: TRBV18; clone_size: NA; cdr3_nt: TGTGCCAGCTCGCCAACAGGGGCAAAGGAGCAGTTCTTC; cdr3_aa: CASSPTGAKEQFF
d_call: NA; j_call: TRBJ1-5; v_call: TRBV28; clone_size: NA; cdr3_nt: TGTGCCAGCAGTTGGGGGTCACAGCCCCAGCATTTT; cdr3_aa: CASSWGSQPQHF
d_call: NA; j_call: TRBJ2-4; v_call: TRBV12-5; clone_size: NA; cdr3_nt: TGTGCTAGTGGGGGGAGGGGGCTGTACTTC; cdr3_aa: CASGGRGLYF
d_call: NA; j_call: TRBJ1-2; v_call: TRBV27; clone_size: NA; cdr3_nt: TGTGCCAGCAGTTTAACTGGGACTTATGGCTACACCTTC; cdr3_aa: CASSLTGTYGYTF
d_call: NA; j_call: TRBJ2-1; v_call: TRBV7-8; clone_size: NA; cdr3_nt: TGTGCCAGCAGGGGACGGATACCGGGGTATCGCAATGAGCAGTTCTTC; cdr3_aa: CASRGRIPGYRNEQFF
d_call: NA; j_call: TRBJ1-3; v_call: TRBV7-9; clone_size: NA; cdr3_nt: TGTGCCAGCAGCTTAGGGACTTCTGGAAACACCATATATTTT; cdr3_aa: CASSLGTSGNTIYF
d_call: NA; j_call: TRBJ1-1; v_call: TRBV10-3; clone_size: NA; cdr3_nt: TGTGCCATCAGTGAGAGGGACGGGAACACTGAAGCTTTCTTT; cdr3_aa: CAISERDGNTEAFF
d_call: NA; j_call: TRBJ1-1; v_call: TRBV11-2; clone_size: once; cdr3_nt: TGTGCCAGCAGCTTAAGATGGGTAGGTCTCCACACTGAAGCTTTCTTT; cdr3_aa: CASSLRWVGLHTEAFF
d_call: NA; j_call: TRBJ1-5; v_call: TRBV28; clone_size: NA; cdr3_nt: TGTGGGATGGGGGCCAGCAATCAGCCCCAGCATTTT; cdr3_aa: CGMGASNQPQHF
d_call: TRBD1; j_call: TRBJ2-3; v_call: TRBV19; clone_size: NA; cdr3_nt: TGTGCCAGTAGTAAATTGACAGGGTCAGATACGCAGTATTTT; cdr3_aa: CASSKLTGSDTQYF
d_call: NA; j_call: TRBJ2-6; v_call: TRBV6-5; clone_size: NA; cdr3_nt: TGTGCCAGTGGACAGTACCTCTCTGGGGCCAACGTCCTGACTTTC; cdr3_aa: CASGQYLSGANVLTF
d_call: TRBD1; j_call: TRBJ1-5; v_call: TRBV18; clone_size: NA; cdr3_nt: TGTGCCAGCTCACCGGGACAGCTAAACAATCAGCCCCAGCATTTT; cdr3_aa: CASSPGQLNNQPQHF
d_call: TRBD2; j_call: TRBJ2-1; v_call: TRBV12-3/TRBV12-4; clone_size: NA; cdr3_nt: TGTGCCAGCAGTTTCCTAGCGGGGGAATTCCGGTTCTTC; cdr3_aa: CASSFLAGEFRFF
d_call: NA; j_call: TRBJ1-5; v_call: TRBV2; clone_size: NA; cdr3_nt: TGTGCCAGTGATCAGGGCGCGGGTCAGCCCCAGCATTTT; cdr3_aa: CASDQGAGQPQHF
d_call: TRBD1; j_call: TRBJ1-6; v_call: TRBV5-4; clone_size: NA; cdr3_nt: TGTGCCAGCAGCTTTGACAGGGGGAATTCACCCCTCCACTTT; cdr3_aa: CASSFDRGNSPLHF
d_call: NA; j_call: TRBJ2-2; v_call: TRBV24-1; clone_size: NA; cdr3_nt: TGTGCCACCAGTGATTTACAGGGTGGCACCGGGGAGCTGTTTTTT; cdr3_aa: CATSDLQGGTGELFF
d_call: NA; j_call: TRBJ1-2; v_call: TRBV15; clone_size: NA; cdr3_nt: TGTGCCACCAGCAGAGTAGAGGGCAACTATGGCTACACCTTC; cdr3_aa: CATSRVEGNYGYTF
d_call: NA; j_call: TRBJ1-3; v_call: TRBV4-1; clone_size: NA; cdr3_nt: TGCGCCAGCAGCCAGTTGGGACTTCCATCTCGGAACACCATATATTTT; cdr3_aa: CASSQLGLPSRNTIYF
d_call: TRBD1; j_call: TRBJ1-6; v_call: TRBV18; clone_size: NA; cdr3_nt: TGTGCCAGCTCACCCGGGACAGGGGATTCACCCCTCCACTTT; cdr3_aa: CASSPGTGDSPLHF
d_call: NA; j_call: TRBJ2-3; v_call: TRBV24-1; clone_size: NA; cdr3_nt: TGTGCCACCAGTGATTCCGGGGGCCCTAGCACAGATACGCAGTATTTT; cdr3_aa: CATSDSGGPSTDTQYF
d_call: NA; j_call: TRBJ1-1; v_call: TRBV7-2; clone_size: few; cdr3_nt: TGTGCCAGCAGCTTAGTGACAGTCTGGACTGAAGCTTTCTTT; cdr3_aa: CASSLVTVWTEAFF
d_call: TRBD2; j_call: TRBJ2-2; v_call: TRBV6-2/TRBV6-3; clone_size: NA; cdr3_nt: TGTGCCAGCAGTCCCACCCTAGCGGGCACCGGGGAGCTGTTTTTT; cdr3_aa: CASSPTLAGTGELFF
d_call: NA; j_call: TRBJ2-6; v_call: TRBV21-1; clone_size: NA; cdr3_nt: TGTGCCAGCAGCAAAGCAGTCGGATCAAAATCGTACTCTGGGGCCAACGTCCTGACTTTC; cdr3_aa: CASSKAVGSKSYSGANVLTF
d_call: NA; j_call: TRBJ2-6; v_call: TRBV27; clone_size: once; cdr3_nt: TGTGCCAGCAGTTTAAATCCTTCTGGGGCCAACGTCCTGACTTTC; cdr3_aa: CASSLNPSGANVLTF
d_call: TRBD1; j_call: TRBJ1-5; v_call: TRBV4-1; clone_size: once; cdr3_nt: TGCGCCAGCAGCAGGACAGGGGGCGCCGGCAATCAGCCCCAGCATTTT; cdr3_aa: CASSRTGGAGNQPQHF
d_call: NA; j_call: TRBJ2-3; v_call: TRBV5-1; clone_size: NA; cdr3_nt: TGCGCCAGCAGCTTGCCGGGGGTGGGATGGGATACGCAGTATTTT; cdr3_aa: CASSLPGVGWDTQYF
d_call: TRBD2; j_call: TRBJ2-2; v_call: TRBV19; clone_size: NA; cdr3_nt: TGTGCCAGTAGAAAAGCGGGGACGAACACCGGGGAGCTGTTTTTT; cdr3_aa: CASRKAGTNTGELFF
d_call: NA; j_call: TRBJ1-1; v_call: TRBV6-1; clone_size: once; cdr3_nt: TGTGCCAGCAGTGAATCCCCGGGCCACACTGAAGCTTTCTTT; cdr3_aa: CASSESPGHTEAFF
d_call: NA; j_call: TRBJ1-2; v_call: TRBV6-1; clone_size: NA; cdr3_nt: TGTGCCAGCAGTGAAGGGGGGCTAAATGATGGCTACACCTTC; cdr3_aa: CASSEGGLNDGYTF
d_call: TRBD2; j_call: TRBJ2-1; v_call: TRBV6-5; clone_size: NA; cdr3_nt: TGTGCCAGCAGTTATTTTCTAGCGGGGGGGCTCAGTGAGCAGTTCTTC; cdr3_aa: CASSYFLAGGLSEQFF
d_call: NA; j_call: TRBJ1-6; v_call: TRBV30; clone_size: few; cdr3_nt: TGTGCCTGGAGTGTGGAGGGTCTTTCTTCACCCCTCCACTTT; cdr3_aa: CAWSVEGLSSPLHF
d_call: TRBD2; j_call: TRBJ2-1; v_call: TRBV5-1; clone_size: NA; cdr3_nt: TGCGCCAGCAGCTTGGATTTAGCGGGGGGGCCTCACAATGAGCAGTTCTTC; cdr3_aa: CASSLDLAGGPHNEQFF
d_call: NA; j_call: TRBJ2-3; v_call: TRBV15; clone_size: NA; cdr3_nt: TGTGCCACCAGCAGAGATCTGGGGGGGGCGGGAGATACGCAGTATTTT; cdr3_aa: CATSRDLGGAGDTQYF
d_call: NA; j_call: TRBJ1-1; v_call: TRBV2; clone_size: NA; cdr3_nt: TGTGCCAGCAGCGAACGGTTAGAACAGAACACTGAAGCTTTCTTT; cdr3_aa: CASSERLEQNTEAFF
d_call: NA; j_call: TRBJ2-5; v_call: TRBV9; clone_size: NA; cdr3_nt: TGTGCCAGCAGCGTAGAGGACTCTCTGACCCAGTACTTC; cdr3_aa: CASSVEDSLTQYF